The T cell receptor (beta chain) under discussion was sequenced for a study of shared T cell receptors in the human thymus. This CDR3 contains 13 residues. Trimming stripped 6 bases from V and 4 bases from J, with 12 bases between. CDR1 MDHEN and CDR2 SYDVKM come from the germline V gene. Method: immunoSEQ multiplex PCR; TCRdb's copy keeps in-frame clones and lacks some. The sample gives hundreds of thousands of clones, over 75% of which show up once; roughly 0.0086% is in the top ten. Separately, the same data were catalogued under a study of human thymus T cells.

This chain links TRBV28 with TRBJ1-2, with D possibly being TRBD1 (5 bases). The sequenced sample consisted of thymocytes. The sequence came from a boy in the first two years of life with a congenital heart defect. The CDR3 sequence is CASRNRGIYGYTF. Written as DNA, the CDR3 is TGTGCCAGCAGAAACCGGGGGATCTATGGCTACACCTTC.